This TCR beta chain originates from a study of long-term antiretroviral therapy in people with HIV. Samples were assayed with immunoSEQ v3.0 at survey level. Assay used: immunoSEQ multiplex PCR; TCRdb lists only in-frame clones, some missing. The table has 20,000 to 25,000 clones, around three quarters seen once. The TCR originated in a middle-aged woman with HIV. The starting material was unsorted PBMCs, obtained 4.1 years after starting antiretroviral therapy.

DNA of the CDR3: TGTGCCAGCAGTTACTCAGCAGGGGGATACCCACCGCCCCAGCATTTT. Its protein is CASSYSAGGYPPPQHF. The chain employs TRBV6-6 and TRBJ1-5; TRBD1 agrees at 7 bases. Germline lookup yields CDR1 MNHNY and CDR2 SVGAGI (reference sequence). After removal of 0 bases from V and 9 bases from J, the junction contained 11 bases not matched to a gene. CDR3 length: 16 amino acids.